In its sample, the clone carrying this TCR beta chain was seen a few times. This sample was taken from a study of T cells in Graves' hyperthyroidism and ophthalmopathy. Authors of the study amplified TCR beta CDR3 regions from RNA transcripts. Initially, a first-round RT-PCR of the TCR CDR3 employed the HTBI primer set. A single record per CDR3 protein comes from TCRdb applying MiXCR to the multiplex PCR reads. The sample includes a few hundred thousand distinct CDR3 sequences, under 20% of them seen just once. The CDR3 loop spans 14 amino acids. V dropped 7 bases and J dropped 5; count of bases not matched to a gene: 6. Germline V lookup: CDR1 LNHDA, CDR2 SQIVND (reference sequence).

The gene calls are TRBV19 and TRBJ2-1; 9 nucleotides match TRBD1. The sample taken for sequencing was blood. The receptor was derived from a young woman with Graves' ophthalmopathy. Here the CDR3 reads CASTFGTGNNEQFF. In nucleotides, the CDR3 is TGTGCCAGTACCTTCGGGACAGGGAACAATGAGCAGTTCTTC.